Presented here are 25 T cell receptor beta chains from one specimen sequenced in a study of blood T cell repertoires in COVID-19. Data came from immunoSEQ multiplex PCR; TCRdb stores just in-frame clones and leaves some out. The sample yields 50,000 to 75,000 clones, more than 75% seen once. The sample consisted of peripheral blood. The receptors were gathered from a human donor in a cohort sampled during active COVID-19.

CDR3 bases: TGTGCCAGCAGCGTGAGGGATTATGGCTACACCTTC. Translated: CASSVRDYGYTF. This chain connects TRBV13 to TRBJ1-2, with no clear D. This CDR3 has 12 residues. Germline values: CDR1 PRHDT, CDR2 FYEKMQ (reference sequence). Trimming took 5 bases from V and 5 from J, leaving 9 bases between them.

The chain uses TRBV6-5 and TRBJ2-7; 8 bases fit TRBD2. This CDR3 is 14 amino acids long. CDR1 is MNHEY, CDR2 SVGAGI, per germline. The junction had 8 bases not matched to a gene; V was cut back by 5 bases and J by 5 bases. As DNA, the CDR3 is TGTGCCAGCAGTCAGCCGGGGGGGGCCCACGAGCAGTACTTC. Translated, it gives CASSQPGGAHEQYF.

The chain has TRBV19 and TRBJ1-2; 8 bases fit TRBD1. This CDR3 contains 14 residues. J gave up 8 bases and V 8 bases, and 13 bases lay outside the gene matches. Per the germline V gene, CDR1 is LNHDA and CDR2 is SQIVND (reference sequence). CDR3 nucleotides: TGTGCCAGTGAGTCCGGGGGACAGGTCGGAGGCTACACCTTC. Translation: CASESGGQVGGYTF.

The chain carries TRBV6-5 and TRBJ2-7, with 8 bases aligning to TRBD2. This CDR3 comprises 14 residues. V gave up 7 bases and J gave up 4 bases; unmatched junction bases: 9. The germline V gene has CDR1 MNHEY and CDR2 SVGAGI. CDR3 DNA sequence: TGTGCCAGCACCGTCGCCGGACTAGCTTACGAGCAGTACTTC. Its translation is CASTVAGLAYEQYF.

The rearrangement links TRBV5-8 to TRBJ1-4; TRBD1 matches 7 bases. This CDR3 has 16 residues. The V gene's germline CDR1 is SGHTS and CDR2 YDEGEE. V lost 4 bases to trimming and J lost 3 bases; unmatched junction nucleotides: 9. CDR3: CASSTLGQAPNEKLFF. CDR3 sequence (DNA): TGTGCCAGCAGCACCCTCGGACAGGCCCCTAATGAAAAACTGTTTTTT.

This clone was recorded only once. The V call is TRBV11-2, the J call TRBJ2-7, with a weak D call TRBD1 (5 bases). Looked up from germline, CDR1 is SGHAT and CDR2 is FQNNGV. This CDR3 comprises 12 residues. V lost 5 bases and J 6 bases, leaving 11 bases between the germline ends. The CDR3 DNA reads TGTGCCAGCAGCCGTGGGGCCGGCGAGCAGTACTTC. It is translated as CASSRGAGEQYF.

This clone has more than one count but fewer than ten. J is TRBJ2-1 and V is TRBV19; 12 bases match TRBD2. The CDR3 runs to 16 residues. CDR1 is LNHDA, CDR2 SQIVND, per germline (reference sequence). Trimming cost V 2 bases and J 4 bases; bases outside gene matches: 3. The CDR3 coding sequence is TGTGCCAGTAGTATACTAGCGGGGGGGGTATACAATGAGCAGTTCTTC. Translation gives CASSILAGGVYNEQFF. The full variable domain, completed using reference TRBV19 and TRBJ2-1, is DGGITQSPKYLFRKEGQNVTLSCEQNLNHDAMYWYRQDPGQGLRLIYYSQIVNDFQKGDIAEGYSVSREKKESFPLTVTSAQKNPTAFYLCASSILAGGVYNEQFFGPGTRLTVL.

This clone turned up a few times. This chain's CDR3 is CAISESIVQEDEKLFF. CDR3 nucleotide sequence: TGTGCCATCAGTGAGTCGATAGTCCAGGAGGATGAAAAACTGTTTTTT. The V call is TRBV10-3, the J call TRBJ1-4; no clear D gene. The CDR3 extends over 16 amino acids. CDR1 and CDR2 from the germline V gene are ENHRY and SYGVKD. V lost 0 bases, J lost 6 bases, and 14 bases lay in between.

This clone has more than one count but fewer than ten. This sequence joins TRBV19 and TRBJ1-5; 8 bases agree with TRBD1. CDR1 and CDR2 from the germline V gene are LNHDA and SQIVND (reference sequence). The CDR3 is 17 amino acids. V shed 7 bases and J 6 bases; nucleotides not matched to a gene: 17. This chain's CDR3 is CASIPGQENTAAQPQHF. The CDR3 DNA reads TGTGCCAGTATTCCGGGACAGGAAAACACGGCAGCTCAGCCCCAGCATTTT.

This clone has just a few counts. The J gene is TRBJ2-3, the V gene TRBV3-1 (or the pseudogene TRBV3-2), with 12 bases that match TRBD2. Germline trimming cut 3 bases from V and 4 bases from J; bases unmatched to any gene: 8. CDR3 size: 17 residues. Germline V gene data show CDR1 as LGHDT and CDR2 as YNNKEL (reference sequence). The CDR3 loop is CASSHHKLAGGSDTQYF. CDR3 nucleotides: TGTGCCAGCAGCCATCACAAACTAGCGGGGGGCTCAGATACGCAGTATTTT.

The chain employs TRBV28 and TRBJ2-2; tentatively, D is TRBD2 (6 bases). The CDR3 is 18 amino acids. Trimming stripped 6 bases from V and 0 bases from J, with 20 bases between. The germline V gene encodes CDR1 MDHEN and CDR2 SYDVKM. This CDR3 reads CASSLPGLSRANTGELFF. The CDR3 coding sequence is TGTGCCAGCAGCCTCCCGGGACTGAGTCGGGCGAACACCGGGGAGCTGTTTTTT.

CDR3 loop: CASSPLYVQYF. Here the CDR3 DNA reads TGTGCCAGCAGTCCCCTCTATGTTCAGTACTTC. This chain uses TRBV6-6 with TRBJ2-4, with D hard to call. CDR3 size: 11 residues. V lost 5 bases and J lost 11, with 10 bases in between. Germline V gives CDR1 MNHNY, CDR2 SVGAGI (reference sequence).

This chain joins TRBV5-1 and TRBJ1-1; 9 bases align to TRBD1. With 0 bases clipped from V and 6 bases from J, the junction kept 0 bases outside the gene matches. CDR1 and CDR2 (germline): SGHRS, YFSETQ. The CDR3 is 13 residues long. The CDR3 bases are TGCGCCAGCAGCTTGGGGGACAGGGCTGAAGCTTTCTTT. This sequence encodes CASSLGDRAEAFF.

V gene TRBV3-1 (or the pseudogene TRBV3-2) combines with J gene TRBJ1-4; 8 nucleotides align to TRBD1. This CDR3 comprises 18 residues. Germline-derived CDR1 and CDR2 are LGHDT and YNNKEL (reference sequence). With 4 bases clipped from V and 7 bases from J, the junction kept 17 bases outside the gene matches. The CDR3 loop is CASSPARLTGVNSEKLFF. The CDR3 nucleotides are TGTGCCAGCAGCCCGGCAAGGTTGACAGGGGTTAATAGTGAAAAACTGTTTTTT.

V is TRBV6-5 and J is TRBJ2-4; maybe TRBD2 (5 bases). Between the trimmed V and J ends, which lost 4 bases and 6 bases, there was a span of 10 bases. This CDR3 comprises 13 residues. From germline, CDR1 is MNHEY and CDR2 SVGAGI. The CDR3 bases are TGTGCCAGCAGTTCCCGGGGTGGAAACATTCAGTACTTC. This sequence encodes CASSSRGGNIQYF.

The chain has TRBV7-2 and TRBJ2-5; a weak D match, TRBD2 (6 bases). With 3 bases removed from V and 5 bases from J, the gap between germline ends came to 10 bases. The CDR3 contains 13 residues. Germline-derived CDR1 and CDR2 are SGHTA and FQGNSA. In DNA form, the CDR3 reads TGTGCCAGCAGCTTCGTCCGGGGGGAGACCCAGTACTTC. Translation: CASSFVRGETQYF.

J is TRBJ1-1 and V is TRBV28; possible D gene TRBD1, 6 bases. Germline V gene data show CDR1 as MDHEN and CDR2 as SYDVKM. The CDR3 is 14 residues long. V lost 4 bases, J lost 3 bases, and 12 bases lay in between. Here the CDR3 DNA reads TGTGCCAGCAGTTCCACAGGGAGGGACACTGAAGCTTTCTTT. Translation: CASSSTGRDTEAFF.

The CDR3 bases are TGTGCCAGCAGTTTATCGATACTAGCGGGGGGGCCCAATGAGCAGTTCTTC. It translates to CASSLSILAGGPNEQFF. The chain joins TRBV27 to TRBJ2-1, with 13 positions matching TRBD2. V lost 0 bases and J lost 6; bases outside the gene matches: 5. This CDR3 has 17 amino acids. The germline V gene encodes CDR1 MNHEY and CDR2 SMNVEV (reference sequence).

The rearrangement joins TRBV14 to TRBJ2-7, with a weak D call TRBD1 (7 bases). Germline CDR1 reads SGHDN; CDR2 reads FVKESK. The CDR3 extends over 16 amino acids. V dropped 5 bases and J dropped 2 bases, with 19 bases sitting between them. Here the CDR3 reads CASSARGTVFPYEQYF. The CDR3, as DNA: TGTGCCAGCAGCGCCCGCGGGACAGTCTTTCCCTACGAGCAGTACTTC.

The chain uses TRBV5-1 and TRBJ2-2, with TRBD2 matching 13 bases. With V trimmed by 7 bases and J by 3 bases, 15 bases remained unmatched. This CDR3 comprises 19 residues. Per the germline V gene, CDR1 is SGHRS and CDR2 is YFSETQ. In DNA form, the CDR3 reads TGCGCCAGCGGTCCTTCCCCCGGGACTAGCGGGGACTACACCGGGGAGCTGTTTTTT. It specifies CASGPSPGTSGDYTGELFF. Filled out from reference TRBV5-1 and TRBJ2-2, the complete variable domain reads KAGVTQTPRYLIKTRGQQVTLSCSPISGHRSVSWYQQTPGQGLQFLFEYFSETQRNKGNFPGRFSGRQFSNSRSEMNVSTLELGDSALYLCASGPSPGTSGDYTGELFFGEGSRLTVL.

The chain employs TRBV10-1 and TRBJ1-6; unclear D gene. This CDR3 has 13 amino acids. V dropped 6 bases and J dropped 4 bases, with 7 bases sitting between them. Looked up from germline, CDR1 is WNHNN and CDR2 is SYGVQD (reference sequence). The CDR3 region is CASRAGYNSPLHF. CDR3 DNA: TGCGCCAGCAGGGCCGGGTATAATTCACCCCTCCACTTT.

This clone came up a few times. This sequence joins TRBV5-5 and TRBJ2-1, with TRBD1 identical over 7 bases. Germline CDR1 reads SGHKS; CDR2 reads YYEKEE (reference sequence). With 4 bases clipped from V and 0 bases from J, the junction kept 4 bases outside the gene matches. The CDR3 runs 15 residues. The CDR3 DNA sequence: TGTGCCAGCAGCCAGGGACAGCTCTCCTACAATGAGCAGTTCTTC. Its protein product is CASSQGQLSYNEQFF.

This chain connects TRBV18 to TRBJ2-3; D is unresolved. In germline, CDR1 is KGHSH, CDR2 LQKENI. The CDR3 runs to 13 residues. The ends were cut back, 3 bases at V and 4 bases at J, with 8 bases in the middle. CDR3 region: CASSPEPPDTQYF. The CDR3 nucleotides are TGTGCCAGCTCACCTGAGCCCCCAGATACGCAGTATTTT.

This clone was seen only once. The rearrangement links TRBV15 to TRBJ2-5; 9 bases match TRBD1. J gave up 4 bases and V 2 bases, and 8 bases lay outside the gene matches. Per the germline V gene, CDR1 is LNHNV and CDR2 is YYDKDF (reference sequence). This CDR3 has 16 amino acids. CDR3 nucleotide sequence: TGTGCCACCAGCAGAACCGGGACAGGGTATTCAGAGACCCAGTACTTC. As protein: CATSRTGTGYSETQYF. Full variable domain (outside the CDR3, taken from reference TRBV15 and TRBJ2-5): DAMVIQNPRYQVTQFGKPVTLSCSQTLNHNVMYWYQQKSSQAPKLLFHYYDKDFNNEADTPDNFQSRRPNTSFCFLDIRSPGLGDTAMYLCATSRTGTGYSETQYFGPGTRLLVL.

The chain couples TRBV9 to TRBJ2-7, with TRBD2 matching over 8 bases. The V gene end was trimmed by 0 bases and the J gene end by 5 bases; junction bases not matched to a gene: 7. CDR1 SGDLS and CDR2 YYNGEE come from the germline V gene. This CDR3 comprises 15 residues. The CDR3 sequence: CASSVASSGGNEQYF. CDR3 bases: TGTGCCAGCAGCGTAGCTTCCAGCGGGGGTAACGAGCAGTACTTC.